These T cell receptor beta chains were read from a single sample in a study of cytomegalovirus exposure and HLA in healthy donors. Sequencing used immunoSEQ multiplex PCR; TCRdb keeps in-frame clones, though not all of them. The sample shows 75,000 to 95,000 clones, over 75% of them seen only once. Sequenced: PBMCs. These receptors all come from a human donor in good health. CDR3s include the opening cysteine and the closing phenylalanine or tryptophan. Fields, in order: J gene, V gene, CDR3 protein.

J: NA; V: TRBV29-1; CDR3: CSVERGREQYF
J: TRBJ2-5; V: TRBV6-6; CDR3: CASTQGLAQYF
J: TRBJ1-1; V: TRBV6-6; CDR3: CASSYSNGREGAFF
J: TRBJ2-3; V: TRBV4-3; CDR3: CASSSAPSGGGDTQYF
J: TRBJ2-7; V: TRBV29-1; CDR3: CSVGPQGSYEQYF
J: TRBJ2-3; V: TRBV30; CDR3: CAWQLGLGAADTQYF
J: TRBJ1-1; V: TRBV6-1; CDR3: CASSPPGTEAFF
J: TRBJ1-5; V: TRBV5-1; CDR3: CASSRERQGGNQPQHF
J: TRBJ2-2; V: TRBV27; CDR3: CASGRGRRYTGELFF
J: TRBJ1-2; V: TRBV7-2; CDR3: CASSRVESNYGYTF
J: TRBJ2-7; V: TRBV7-2; CDR3: CASSLGQGFHEQYF
J: TRBJ2-1; V: TRBV2; CDR3: CASRQGASYNEQFF
J: TRBJ2-1; V: TRBV7-2; CDR3: CASSFYGTGLNEQFF
J: TRBJ1-4; V: TRBV6-5; CDR3: CASSYGTDNEKLFF
J: TRBJ2-3; V: TRBV29-1; CDR3: CSVEGLAGSPDTQYF
J: TRBJ2-7; V: TRBV5-6; CDR3: CASCDRVSYEQYF
J: TRBJ2-4; V: TRBV13; CDR3: CASSPREGGAKNIQYF
J: TRBJ1-2; V: TRBV19; CDR3: CASSSGGGFYNGYTF
J: TRBJ1-1; V: TRBV11-2; CDR3: CASSVTYRGTEAFF
J: TRBJ2-1; V: TRBV27; CDR3: CASSSGQSIHEQFF
J: TRBJ1-2; V: TRBV5-4; CDR3: CASSPDRGGPYGYTF
J: TRBJ1-2; V: TRBV6-6; CDR3: CASSSSGQGSGYTF
J: TRBJ1-6; V: TRBV10-1; CDR3: CASSTGGRNSPLHF
J: TRBJ2-6; V: TRBV19; CDR3: CASSVSGRGGANVLTF
J: TRBJ1-2; V: TRBV9; CDR3: CASSVGARANYGYTF
J: TRBJ1-1; V: TRBV9; CDR3: CASREGRQRMNTEAFF
J: TRBJ1-1; V: TRBV6-5; CDR3: CASSQQGGTEAFF
J: TRBJ2-7; V: TRBV7-2; CDR3: CASSFSAGGSYEQYF
J: TRBJ2-4; V: TRBV7-2; CDR3: CASMSSGGGAKNIQYF
J: TRBJ2-3; V: TRBV6-5; CDR3: CASRGSVADTQYF
J: TRBJ1-3; V: TRBV19; CDR3: CASSNLAGSGNTIYF
J: TRBJ1-2; V: TRBV9; CDR3: CASSRGQGYGYTF
J: TRBJ1-5; V: TRBV6-1; CDR3: CASSDWAGGKPQHF
J: TRBJ1-3; V: TRBV9; CDR3: CASTGAGNTIYF
J: TRBJ2-2; V: TRBV6-5; CDR3: CASSFDRVAGELFF
J: TRBJ2-4; V: TRBV6-6; CDR3: CASSPDRAKIQYF
J: TRBJ1-1; V: TRBV4-1; CDR3: CASSHLQETEAFF
J: TRBJ1-3; V: TRBV5-8; CDR3: CASSFKTGSSGNTIYF
J: TRBJ1-2; V: TRBV27; CDR3: CASSPFDSTNYGYTF
J: TRBJ1-1; V: TRBV6-1; CDR3: CASSVSGTEAFF
J: TRBJ1-2; V: TRBV5-5; CDR3: CASSSRDRVYGYTF
J: TRBJ2-1; V: TRBV27; CDR3: CASSLGGMGNEQFF
J: TRBJ1-2; V: TRBV27; CDR3: CASSLSPGTGILWDYGYTF
J: TRBJ1-6; V: TRBV5-1; CDR3: CASSRENSPLHF
J: TRBJ2-5; V: TRBV5-6; CDR3: CASTPRSQETQYF